These 25 T cell receptor beta chains originate from one sample sequenced in a study of T cell repertoires in cytomegalovirus infection. MiXCR, applied by TCRdb to the reads, yields one record per CDR3 protein. The data show around 100,000 distinct CDR3 sequences, roughly 39% seen once. Their cognate antigens are unknown. This specimen was CD8+ T cells from cultured PBMCs, taken from culture after CMV antigen stimulation. The receptors stem from a human donor in good health (CMV status not recorded). Some clones in this sample may be carry-over from other donors' samples.

This rearrangement joins TRBV4-3 to TRBJ1-1; D gene ambiguous. The CDR3 covers 15 residues. In germline, CDR1 is LGHNA, CDR2 YSLEER. Trimming removed 3 bases from V and 0 bases from J, with 11 bases in between. The CDR3 spells CASSHSAGVNTEAFF. The CDR3 nucleotides read TGCGCCAGCAGCCACTCGGCGGGCGTGAACACTGAAGCTTTCTTT.

The chain has TRBV4-1 and TRBJ2-1, with a weak D call TRBD1 (6 bases). The CDR3 runs 15 residues. Germline CDR1 is MGHRA and CDR2 is YSYEKL. Trimming took off 5 bases at V and 2 bases at J, with 13 bases between the two ends. The CDR3 nucleotides read TGCGCCAGCAGCTCCGACAGGAACCCCTACAATGAGCAGTTCTTC. As protein: CASSSDRNPYNEQFF.

The chain employs TRBV6-6 and TRBJ1-4; D unclear. V lost 6 bases and J 6 bases, leaving 14 bases between the germline ends. Germline values: CDR1 MNHNY, CDR2 SVGAGI (reference sequence). The CDR3 runs to 14 residues. CDR3 coding DNA: TGTGCCAGCAGCCCAACCATTGGAGATGAAAAACTGTTTTTT. Amino acid sequence: CASSPTIGDEKLFF.

This clonotype is categorized as medium-sized. The chain has TRBV7-8 and TRBJ1-1; perhaps TRBD1 as D (6 bases). Germline CDR1 SGHVS, CDR2 FQNEAQ. V lost 4 bases and J 4 bases, leaving 10 bases between the germline ends. The CDR3 sequence is 13 residues long. The CDR3 is CASSSGDLTEAFF. DNA of the CDR3: TGTGCCAGCAGCTCAGGGGATCTCACTGAAGCTTTCTTT.

The chain employs TRBV12-3 or TRBV12-4 and TRBJ2-3, with 9 nucleotides matching TRBD2. V was pared by 5 bases and J by 5 bases, with 8 bases of the junction left unmatched. This CDR3 region has 15 residues. The CDR3 loop is CASSRAGGLGDTQYF. The CDR3 region has the DNA TGTGCCAGCAGTAGAGCGGGGGGCCTAGGAGATACGCAGTATTTT.

This clonotype has more than one count but fewer than ten. The CDR3 region has the DNA TGTGCCAGCAGCTGGACAGTCGTTGGCTCCGAAGCTTTCTTT. This translates into CASSWTVVGSEAFF. V usage is TRBV7-2 and J usage is TRBJ1-1; the D gene is possibly TRBD1 (6 bases). This CDR3 contains 14 residues. Trimming took off 4 bases at V and 8 bases at J, with 17 bases between the two ends. The V gene's germline CDR1 is SGHTA and CDR2 FQGNSA.

The gene calls are TRBV7-2 and TRBJ2-1, with 9 nucleotides matching TRBD2. The CDR3 is 15 amino acids. Germline trimming cut 6 bases from V and 14 bases from J; bases unmatched to any gene: 17. The germline gives CDR1 SGHTA, CDR2 FQGNSA. The CDR3 is CASRRGGTSQREEFF. The CDR3, as DNA: TGTGCCAGCAGGCGGGGGGGGACGTCACAACGAGAGGAGTTCTTC.

This chain uses TRBV12-3 or TRBV12-4 with TRBJ2-7; the match to TRBD1 covers 7 bases. CDR3 size: 13 residues. V was pared by 4 bases and J by 2 bases, with 2 bases of the junction left unmatched. The CDR3 protein is CASSSGQTYEQYF. In nucleotides, the CDR3 is TGTGCCAGCAGTTCGGGACAGACCTACGAGCAGTACTTC.

This clonotype was detected only a few times. J is TRBJ1-3 and V is TRBV7-2; D is perhaps TRBD1 (5 bases). Germline V gene data show CDR1 as SGHTA and CDR2 as FQGNSA. CDR3 length: 14 residues. V lost 7 bases and J 0 bases, leaving 10 bases between the germline ends. CDR3 sequence: CASTRQNSGNTIYF. The DNA for the CDR3 is TGTGCCAGCACCCGACAGAACTCTGGAAACACCATATATTTT.

In its sample, this clonotype was seen many times. The rearrangement uses TRBV6-1 and TRBJ1-2; the match to TRBD1 covers 7 bases. Germline V gene sequence: CDR1 MNHNS, CDR2 SASEGT. V gave up 5 bases and J gave up 8 bases; unmatched junction bases: 5. The CDR3 loop spans 12 amino acids. The CDR3 region is CASSPGGRGYTF. The CDR3 region has the DNA TGTGCCAGCAGTCCAGGGGGACGGGGCTACACCTTC.

This clonotype was seen once. This chain joins TRBV5-1 and TRBJ1-1; perhaps TRBD1 as D (6 bases). This CDR3 has 13 amino acids. V was cut by 0 bases and J by 6 bases, with 9 bases left in between. The germline V gene encodes CDR1 SGHRS and CDR2 YFSETQ. As DNA, the CDR3 is TGCGCCAGCAGCTTGGCAGGGGTCCCTGAAGCTTTCTTT. This sequence encodes CASSLAGVPEAFF.

Only a few counts were recorded for this clonotype. The chain has TRBV2 and TRBJ1-5; D unclear. V lost 1 base and J lost 7, with 8 bases in between. Germline lookup yields CDR1 SNHLY and CDR2 FYNNEI. The CDR3 spans 13 residues. CDR3 loop: CASSEDSLQPQHF. Written as DNA, the CDR3 is TGTGCCAGCAGTGAAGACAGTTTGCAGCCCCAGCATTTT.

This clonotype appeared a few times. V gene TRBV7-3 combines with J gene TRBJ2-1, with 12 nucleotides matching TRBD2. J was trimmed by 5 bases and V by 0 bases; bases with no gene match: 2. Germline V lookup: CDR1 SGHTA, CDR2 FQGTGA. This CDR3 has 16 residues. In nucleotides, the CDR3 is TGTGCCAGCAGCTTAACGACTAGCGGGGGAAACAATGAGCAGTTCTTC. The encoded protein is CASSLTTSGGNNEQFF.

This chain uses TRBV7-9 with TRBJ2-5; D remains unclear. This CDR3 comprises 17 residues. Germline loops: CDR1 SEHNR, CDR2 FQNEAQ (reference sequence). Between the trimmed V and J ends, which lost 0 bases and 1 base, there was a span of 15 bases. Written as DNA, the CDR3 is TGTGCCAGCAGCTTAGCGGGAAGCCAATACCTCCAAGAGACCCAGTACTTC. This sequence encodes CASSLAGSQYLQETQYF.

The chain employs TRBV10-3 and TRBJ2-3; 10 bases map to TRBD2. In germline, CDR1 is ENHRY, CDR2 SYGVKD. With V trimmed by 0 bases and J by 2 bases, 5 bases remained unmatched. This CDR3 region has 17 residues. As DNA, the CDR3 is TGTGCCATCAGTGAGTCAATAGCGGGGGGCCTCACAGATACGCAGTATTTT. Translating gives CAISESIAGGLTDTQYF.

The chain couples TRBV7-6 to TRBJ1-4; 9 bases agree with TRBD1. V shed 4 bases, J shed 6 bases, and the junction held 3 bases outside the gene matches. CDR3 length: 14 residues. Looked up from germline, CDR1 is SGHVS and CDR2 is FNYEAQ. CDR3 amino acids: CASSSGTGYEKLFF. The CDR3 region has the DNA TGTGCCAGCAGCTCCGGGACAGGGTATGAAAAACTGTTTTTT.

The chain recombines TRBV12-3 or TRBV12-4 with TRBJ2-7; the D gene is possibly TRBD2 (5 bases). With 1 base removed from V and 7 bases from J, the gap between germline ends came to 14 bases. The CDR3 has 14 residues. CDR3 bases: TGTGCCAGCAGTTTAGGAGCGGCCGCTGGGGAGCAGTACTTC. It encodes CASSLGAAAGEQYF.

V is TRBV29-1 and J is TRBJ1-1, with 7 bases fitting TRBD1. The germline gives CDR1 SQVTM, CDR2 ANQGSEA. CDR3 length: 12 amino acids. After removal of 6 bases from V and 7 bases from J, the junction contained 8 bases not matched to a gene. CDR3 in DNA: TGCAGCGTAATGACAGGGACGGGTGAAGCTTTCTTT. Translation: CSVMTGTGEAFF.

This rearrangement joins TRBV11-2 to TRBJ2-5, with 10 bases aligning to TRBD2. The germline V gene encodes CDR1 SGHAT and CDR2 FQNNGV. V trimming: 0 bases; J trimming: 2 bases; junction bases outside the gene matches: 6. The CDR3 is 17 residues long. CDR3 in amino acids: CASSLDIAGGPQETQYF. The CDR3 DNA follows: TGTGCCAGCAGCTTAGATATAGCGGGGGGACCTCAAGAGACCCAGTACTTC.

This clonotype was seen many times. The chain carries TRBV2 and TRBJ2-7, with D possibly matching TRBD2 (5 bases). The V and J ends lost 3 bases and 4 bases respectively, with 10 bases between them. The CDR3 has 13 residues. CDR1 is SNHLY, CDR2 FYNNEI, per germline. As DNA, the CDR3 is TGTGCCAGCAGTGACGGGATGGCTTACGAGCAGTACTTC. Protein sequence: CASSDGMAYEQYF.

This clonotype appeared a few times. The chain couples TRBV5-4 to TRBJ1-1; D ambiguous. The V gene lost 4 bases and the J gene lost 10 bases, with 23 bases spanning the gap. From germline, CDR1 is SGHNT and CDR2 YYREEE (reference sequence). There are 15 residues in the CDR3. CDR3 protein: CASSPGDIGDPLAFF. DNA for the CDR3: TGTGCCAGCAGCCCGGGTGACATCGGAGACCCTCTAGCTTTCTTT. The complete variable domain, with remaining parts taken from reference TRBV5-4 and TRBJ1-1, reads ETGVTQSPTHLIKTRGQQVTLRCSSQSGHNTVSWYQQALGQGPQFIFQYYREEENGRGNFPPRFSGLQFPNYSSELNVNALELDDSALYLCASSPGDIGDPLAFFGQGTRLTVV.

The chain uses TRBV2 and TRBJ2-7; no firm D call. The V gene's germline CDR1 is SNHLY and CDR2 FYNNEI. Trimming shortened V by 7 bases and J by 3 bases, and 10 bases separated the two germline ends. The CDR3 runs to 12 residues. CDR3 coding DNA: TGTGCCAGCATAGGACCTGACTACGAGCAGTACTTC. This encodes CASIGPDYEQYF.

V gene TRBV7-6 combines with J gene TRBJ1-4, with TRBD1 matching over 8 bases. CDR3 length equals 14 residues. After removal of 5 bases from V and 6 bases from J, the junction contained 5 bases not matched to a gene. Looked up from germline, CDR1 is SGHVS and CDR2 is FNYEAQ. The CDR3 nucleotides read TGTGCCAGCAGCGCACAGGGGGGGCATGAAAAACTGTTTTTT. Translated, it gives CASSAQGGHEKLFF.

This clonotype was counted a few times. The rearrangement links TRBV7-2 to TRBJ2-5; the match to TRBD1 covers 10 bases. The CDR3 consists of 15 residues. J gave up 4 bases and V 5 bases, and 7 bases lay outside the gene matches. Germline CDR1 and CDR2: SGHTA and FQGNSA. In DNA form, the CDR3 reads TGTGCCAGCAGCCTCCCCGGGACAGGGGTAGAGACCCAGTACTTC. As protein: CASSLPGTGVETQYF.

This clonotype was picked up many times. This chain connects TRBV5-4 to TRBJ2-5, with D unclear. Trimming left V 0 bases short and J 2 bases short, with 5 bases between. The germline V gene encodes CDR1 SGHNT and CDR2 YYREEE (reference sequence). The CDR3 runs 13 residues. The CDR3 is CASSLGSQETQYF. DNA for the CDR3: TGTGCCAGCAGCTTGGGGAGTCAAGAGACCCAGTACTTC.